The TCR beta chain described here comes from a study of low-dose radiotherapy and immunotherapy resistance in tumors (dated by TCRdb to the early 2020s). Study-wide context: In Cohort 1, each fraction delivered 0.5 Gy every 2 weeks, and the prescribed total PTV dose was 6.5 Gy. For Cohort 2, the dose was 1 Gy per fraction given every two weeks, adding up to 13 Gy in total across 26 weeks. Patients were given nivolumab as a 240 mg flat dose every two weeks and ipilimumab at 1 mg/kg every six weeks, with both drugs delivered intravenously. Cyclophosphamide 200 mg/m2 was administered intravenously every two weeks, one day before each radiation and immunotherapy administration. Patients took aspirin 300 mg orally once daily for four cycles, starting on cycle 1 day 1. No randomization into treatment groups was done for the people taking part in the trial. Eight patients were included in the translational analysis, namely three from the first dose cohort plus the first five from the second dose cohort.

V loses 7 bases at its end and J loses 5 bases; junction bases beyond the gene matches: 19. Measured from the cysteine to the phenylalanine, the CDR3 is 18 residues long. Only CDR3 DNA remains: 54 bases, in frame from the first base. CDR1 and CDR2 (MDHEN, SYDVKM) derive from the germline V gene. First-strand cDNA was synthesized with Superscript III and a set of TRAV- and TRBV-specific primers, covering both TCRalpha and TCRbeta chains. TCRs were amplified with Phusion for 15 to 20 PCR cycles using a constant-region primer together with the adapter attached to the V primers. Amplification of the isolated mRNA was done with the MessageAmp II aRNA Amplification Kit, which involved a roughly 16-hour in vitro transcription at 37 degrees C. The Dynabeads mRNA DIRECT Purification Kit was used to isolate mRNA for TCR sequencing. A second 25-cycle Phusion PCR added indexed Illumina adapters, and products were purified with AMPure XP beads. An Illumina MiniSeq instrument was used to deep-sequence the TCRalpha and TCRbeta libraries. The authors' pipeline ran thus. Custom Perl scripts pooled TCR sequences encoding the same protein, removed out-of-frame sequences and computed each clonotype's abundance. TCR sequences supported by only a single read were excluded from analysis. Among the metrics used to describe the repertoires were Shannon entropy, Gini index, clonality, richness, and the frequency of TCRs shared between repertoires. TCRdb's own reprocessing of the public reads used fastp at Q25 and MiXCR and kept productive beta chains. Each entry merges the rows of one CDR3 protein and shows their most common DNA and genes. For this entry, the V and J calls and clone size follow TCRdb and not the study's own pipeline. This sample lists around 99,000 distinct CDR3 sequences; roughly 9% were detected once. In total, the top ten clones hold around 0.93% of the sample.

This clonotype was counted ten times or more. Its antigen is unknown. No clone much larger than this one lies a single base away; base qualities are absent. In light of the paper, this sample's time point label describes: before trial treatment. Donors were enrolled in RACIN, a single-arm phase I dose-escalation trial in which nivolumab, ipilimumab, aspirin, low-dose cyclophosphamide and low-dose radiotherapy were combined. Patients with advanced, TIL-negative solid tumors were considered eligible. This clonotype was obtained from a male donor with prostate cancer. This receptor chain uses TRBV28 and TRBJ2-5, and 10 junction bases match TRBD1. The sequences come from PBMCs, collected before treatment. The DNA reads TGTGCCAGCACCCCCTATACCCAACGACAGGGGGCGCGGGAGACCCAGTACTTC. This gives the protein CASTPYTQRQGARETQYF.